One and the same sample provided the 26 T cell receptor beta chains below, sequenced in a study of beta chain features in type 1 diabetes (dated by TCRdb to 2016 to 2019). The library was generated by the immunoSEQ multiplex PCR assay. The entire isolated RNA was reverse transcribed using the High Capacity cDNA Reverse Transcription Kit, and thus expressed TCRB transcripts were sequenced. The table comes from immuneACCESS by way of TCRdb, which keeps in-frame sequences with V and J called. Part of the clones is missing from these tables; in studies checked, under half for an unresolved V gene and the rest for unknown reasons. Within this sample are 810,000 or so clones, with 17% of them counted one time only. The top ten clones comprise 0.023% of the sample. What was sequenced was naive CD4+ T cells from blood. The label giving this sample's cell subset or site can be read as: true naive CD4+ T cells. Receptors originate from a woman younger than 30 in good health.

J is TRBJ1-5 and V is TRBV23-1; D possibly corresponds to TRBD1 (6 bases). TRBV23-1 carries the ORF label, with uncertain function. The length of the CDR3 is 15 residues. With 8 bases removed from V and 4 bases from J, the gap between germline ends came to 18 bases. CDR3 amino acids: CASPNPRGSNQPQHF. DNA for the CDR3: TGCGCCAGCCCAAACCCCAGGGGATCTAATCAGCCCCAGCATTTT.

The chain links TRBV2 to TRBJ2-7; D gene unclear. Germline values: CDR1 SNHLY, CDR2 FYNNEI. V lost 10 bases and J 7 bases, leaving 20 bases between the germline ends. There are 13 residues in the CDR3. The CDR3 protein is CATTRGTQREQYF. CDR3 coding DNA: TGTGCCACCACCCGAGGTACTCAGAGGGAGCAGTACTTC. The complete variable domain, with remaining parts taken from reference TRBV2 and TRBJ2-7, reads EPEVTQTPSHQVTQMGQEVILRCVPISNHLYFYWYRQILGQKVEFLVSFYNNEISEKSEIFDDQFSVERPDGSNFTLKIRSTKLEDSAMYFCATTRGTQREQYFGPGTRLTVT.

The sample holds a few counts of this clone. This chain uses TRBV11-3 with TRBJ2-5; 15 bases are a match to TRBD2. In germline, CDR1 is SGHNT, CDR2 YENEEA. Trimming took 5 bases from V and 1 from J; bases not matched to a gene: 2. CDR3 length equals 16 residues. CDR3 coding DNA: TGTGCCAGCAGCCCGGGACTAGCGGGAGGCCAAGAGACCCAGTACTTC. Its translation is CASSPGLAGGQETQYF.

This clone was observed a handful of times. V gene TRBV6-1 combines with J gene TRBJ2-7, with a possible D match to TRBD1 (6 bases). This CDR3 is 14 amino acids long. Trimming shortened V by 7 bases and J by 2 bases, and 15 bases separated the two germline ends. Germline CDR1 reads MNHNS; CDR2 reads SASEGT. The CDR3 protein is CASKQGTTTYEQYF. The DNA for the CDR3 is TGTGCCAGCAAACAGGGAACTACGACCTACGAGCAGTACTTC.

This clone came up a few times. J is TRBJ2-7 and V is TRBV28; TRBD1 agrees at 8 bases. Germline lookup yields CDR1 MDHEN and CDR2 SYDVKM. J gave up 2 bases and V 3 bases, and 9 bases lay outside the gene matches. This CDR3 contains 16 residues. CDR3 residues: CASSFSGGAPPYEQYF. The CDR3 DNA is TGTGCCAGCAGTTTCTCAGGGGGCGCGCCCCCCTACGAGCAGTACTTC.

The rearrangement links TRBV28 to TRBJ1-1; 7 bases map to TRBD1. The CDR3 is 14 residues long. V lost 6 bases and J lost 4; bases outside the gene matches: 8. The germline V gene has CDR1 MDHEN and CDR2 SYDVKM. The CDR3 protein is CASRLSGGRTEAFF. CDR3 DNA sequence: TGTGCCAGCAGGCTATCAGGGGGACGCACTGAAGCTTTCTTT.

This clone was detected only a few times. The V call is TRBV25-1, the J call TRBJ1-5; tentative D call: TRBD1 (5 bases). V lost 3 bases and J lost 3, with 12 bases in between. The germline V gene has CDR1 MGHDK and CDR2 SYGVNS. This CDR3 is 15 amino acids long. CDR3 bases: TGTGCCAGCAGTGATCGACAGATGGCCAATCAGCCCCAGCATTTT. Translated: CASSDRQMANQPQHF.

This clone turned up a few times. The chain combines TRBV7-8 with TRBJ2-3, with 12 bases fitting TRBD2. Germline lookup yields CDR1 SGHVS and CDR2 FQNEAQ. V dropped 4 bases and J dropped 3; count of bases not matched to a gene: 5. The CDR3 sequence is 16 residues long. Here the CDR3 reads CASSSRLAGDTDTQYF. As DNA, the CDR3 is TGTGCCAGCAGCTCGCGACTAGCGGGAGATACAGATACGCAGTATTTT.

This clone has more than one count but fewer than ten. The J gene is TRBJ2-7, the V gene TRBV7-3; D remains ambiguous. The CDR3 contains 16 residues. The ends were cut back, 3 bases at V and 2 bases at J, with 17 bases in the middle. Germline assignment: CDR1 SGHTA and CDR2 FQGTGA. The CDR3 loop is CASSFHSSSFPYEQYF. In nucleotides, the CDR3 is TGTGCCAGCAGCTTTCACTCCTCTTCGTTTCCCTACGAGCAGTACTTC.

This clone turned up a few times. The V call is TRBV6-6, the J call TRBJ1-5; weak D call: TRBD1 (5 bases). The germline V and J ends were trimmed by 4 bases and 4 bases, with 14 bases remaining between them. Germline V lookup: CDR1 MNHNY, CDR2 SVGAGI (reference sequence). The CDR3 has 15 residues. The CDR3 DNA reads TGTGCCAGCAGTTCCGGGGGTAGATCAAATCAGCCCCAGCATTTT. It specifies CASSSGGRSNQPQHF.

The chain links TRBV15 to TRBJ2-1; 9 bases match TRBD2. Germline V gene sequence: CDR1 LNHNV, CDR2 YYDKDF (reference sequence). The CDR3 consists of 14 residues. V shed 3 bases, J shed 7 bases, and the junction held 4 bases outside the gene matches. As DNA, the CDR3 is TGTGCCACCAGCAGGCGGGAGGGGGGAAATGAGCAGTTCTTC. This encodes CATSRREGGNEQFF.

The V gene is TRBV5-1, the J gene TRBJ2-7; possibly TRBD2 for D (6 bases). V was cut by 4 bases and J by 2 bases, with 16 bases left in between. Germline V lookup: CDR1 SGHRS, CDR2 YFSETQ. The CDR3 is made up of 15 amino acids. The CDR3 here is CASSPSAGITYEQYF. The CDR3 region has the DNA TGCGCCAGCAGCCCATCAGCGGGTATAACCTACGAGCAGTACTTC.

This sequence joins TRBV6-5 and TRBJ1-5; the D gene is possibly TRBD1 (5 bases). Trimming left V 6 bases short and J 0 bases short, with 9 bases between. Germline V gene sequence: CDR1 MNHEY, CDR2 SVGAGI. This CDR3 contains 14 residues. CDR3 sequence reads: CASSDGHSNQPQHF. The CDR3, as DNA: TGTGCCAGCAGCGACGGACATAGCAATCAGCCCCAGCATTTT.

In DNA form, the CDR3 reads TGCAGCGCTCGGGGTCAGCTCGCAGATACGCAGTATTTT. This translates into CSARGQLADTQYF. The rearrangement links TRBV29-1 to TRBJ2-3, with D possibly matching TRBD2 (5 bases). The CDR3 runs to 13 residues. Between the trimmed V and J ends, which lost 7 bases and 4 bases, there was a span of 15 bases. The germline V gene encodes CDR1 SQVTM and CDR2 ANQGSEA.

The chain has TRBV11-3 and TRBJ1-3, with TRBD1 matching over 11 bases. CDR1 and CDR2 (germline): SGHNT, YENEEA. This CDR3 is built from 19 residues. The J segment lost 2 bases and the V segment lost 1 base, leaving 10 bases of the junction unmatched. The CDR3 region has the DNA TGTGCCAGCAGCTTAGTGCGGACAGGGGGCAATCTTCCTGGAAACACCATATATTTT. Translated: CASSLVRTGGNLPGNTIYF.

This clone was counted only a few times. The chain employs TRBV7-8 and TRBJ2-1; TRBD2 agrees at 9 bases. The CDR3 loop spans 14 amino acids. With 1 base clipped from V and 15 bases from J, the junction kept 10 bases outside the gene matches. Germline CDR1 and CDR2: SGHVS and FQNEAQ. The CDR3 reads CASSLDLFGTSLFF. Here the CDR3 DNA reads TGTGCCAGCAGCTTAGATCTTTTTGGGACTAGCTTGTTCTTC. Drawing the rest from reference TRBV7-8 and TRBJ2-1, the complete variable domain is GAGVSQSPRYKVAKRGQDVALRCDPISGHVSLFWYQQALGQGPEFLTYFQNEAQLDKSGLPSDRFFAERPEGSVSTLKIQRTQQEDSAVYLCASSLDLFGTSLFFGPGTRLTVL.

This clone was counted between two and nine times. At one end, the junction sequence differs from germline, possibly due to a read error. The chain is built from TRBV7-2 and TRBJ2-5, with TRBD2 as a possible D gene (6 bases). The germline CDR1 and CDR2 sequences are SGHTA and FQGNSA. The CDR3 extends over 13 amino acids. CDR3 amino acids: CASSSSVSRGGDF. The CDR3 nucleotides are TGTGCCAGCAGCTCATCGGTCTCTCGAGGAGGGGACTTC.

The chain has TRBV10-3 and TRBJ1-3, with TRBD1 identical over 9 bases. This CDR3 spans 14 amino acids. The germline V gene has CDR1 ENHRY and CDR2 SYGVKD. V was clipped by 4 bases and J by 8 bases; unmatched bases: 6. The CDR3: CAISGQGEMDTIYF. The CDR3, as DNA: TGTGCCATCAGTGGACAGGGGGAGATGGACACCATATATTTT.

As to this clone: Other DNA sequences of this sample code for an identical CDR3. The chain is built from TRBV6-5 and TRBJ2-7; 11 nucleotides line up with TRBD2. J lost 2 bases, V lost 6 bases, and 6 bases had no gene match. Germline V gene lookup returns CDR1 MNHEY and CDR2 SVGAGI. CDR3 size: 15 residues. CDR3 DNA: TGTGCCAGCAGGCCGCTAGCGGGAGGCCCCTACGAGCAGTACTTC. Translating gives CASRPLAGGPYEQYF.

This clone was seen just once. This CDR3 is also generated by other DNA sequences in the sample. J is TRBJ2-7 and V is TRBV15; no reliable D call. Trimming shortened V by 1 base and J by 3 bases, and 7 bases separated the two germline ends. The CDR3 runs 13 residues. The germline CDR1 and CDR2 sequences are LNHNV and YYDKDF (reference sequence). The CDR3 DNA is TGTGCCACCAGCAGAGTGCGTGGCTACGAGCAGTACTTC. Protein sequence: CATSRVRGYEQYF.

This clone was counted once. The rearrangement uses TRBV7-3 and TRBJ2-1; D is perhaps TRBD1 (6 bases). V lost 5 bases and J lost 1, with 15 bases in between. The CDR3 contains 16 residues. CDR1 is SGHTA and CDR2 is FQGTGA in the germline V gene. CDR3 residues: CASSPNRAISYNEQFF. In DNA form, the CDR3 reads TGTGCCAGCAGCCCGAACAGGGCGATTTCCTACAATGAGCAGTTCTTC.

This clone was recorded a few times. The CDR3 DNA follows: TGTGCCAGCAGCCTTGTGGCAGGGCCTAATTACGAGCAGTACTTC. As protein: CASSLVAGPNYEQYF. This chain connects TRBV7-2 to TRBJ2-7, with a possible D match to TRBD1 (5 bases). Germline V gives CDR1 SGHTA, CDR2 FQGNSA. This CDR3 contains 15 residues. Trimming cost V 5 bases and J 4 bases, with 18 bases left between them.

This clone was detected only a few times. The V and J genes are TRBV4-3 and TRBJ2-1; 9 nucleotides match TRBD1. J lost 9 bases, V lost 2 bases, and 14 bases had no gene match. CDR3 length: 17 amino acids. In germline, CDR1 is LGHNA, CDR2 YSLEER. CDR3 DNA: TGCGCCAGCAGCCAAAGGGGGCCGGGACAGGGCGTCGGTGAGCAGTTCTTC. It codes for CASSQRGPGQGVGEQFF.

This clone appeared a few times. The CDR3 DNA is TGTGCCAGCAGCTCCGGGACTAGCGGGAGGGCCGACGAGCAGTACTTC. Protein: CASSSGTSGRADEQYF. J is TRBJ2-5 and V is TRBV7-8; 16 nucleotides agree with TRBD2. TRBJ2-7 matches the DNA end more closely, so the J call is doubtful. The CDR3 consists of 16 residues. Germline V CDR1 and CDR2: SGHVS, FQNEAQ.

The rearrangement links TRBV9 to TRBJ2-7; D not certain. CDR1 and CDR2 from the germline V gene are SGDLS and YYNGEE. This CDR3 comprises 14 residues. The germline V and J ends were trimmed by 0 bases and 9 bases, with 16 bases remaining between them. CDR3 nucleotide sequence: TGTGCCAGCAGCGTAGCTGACGATCCAACAAGGCAGTACTTC. It translates to CASSVADDPTRQYF.

The chain combines TRBV7-2 with TRBJ1-5, with a possible D match to TRBD1 (5 bases). Germline-derived CDR1 and CDR2 are SGHTA and FQGNSA. The CDR3 has 15 residues. V lost 5 bases, J lost 6 bases, and 17 bases lay in between. DNA for the CDR3: TGTGCCAGCAGCCCTACGGGGCGGGCACGTCAGCCCCAGCATTTT. Translated, it gives CASSPTGRARQPQHF.